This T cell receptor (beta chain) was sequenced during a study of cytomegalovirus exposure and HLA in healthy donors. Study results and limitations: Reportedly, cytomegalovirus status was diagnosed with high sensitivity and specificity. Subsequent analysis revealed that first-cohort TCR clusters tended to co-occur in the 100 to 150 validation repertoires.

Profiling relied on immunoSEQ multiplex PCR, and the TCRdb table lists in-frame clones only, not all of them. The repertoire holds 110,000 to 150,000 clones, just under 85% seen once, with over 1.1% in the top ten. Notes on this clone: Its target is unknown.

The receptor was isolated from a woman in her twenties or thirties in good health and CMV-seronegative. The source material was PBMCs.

The CDR3 loop is CASSLGVGHSNQPQHF. The CDR3 coding sequence is TGTGCCAGCAGCTTAGGTGTGGGGCACAGCAATCAGCCCCAGCATTTT. The chain has TRBV7-9 and TRBJ1-5, with D possibly being TRBD1 (5 bases). CDR3 size: 16 residues. Between the trimmed V and J ends, which lost 1 base and 1 base, there was a span of 11 bases. Germline-derived CDR1 and CDR2 are SEHNR and FQNEAQ (reference sequence).